This T cell receptor (beta chain) was captured in a study of patients and donors after allogeneic stem cell transplantation. This clonotype was recorded many times. TCRdb re-analysed the RT-PCR reads in MiXCR, keeping a single row per CDR3 protein. The sample holds about 40,000 distinct CDR3 sequences; 25% to 40% are singletons and the top ten take about 78%. The receptor's source is a human donor who was either an allogeneic HSCT recipient or a stem cell or donor lymphocyte infusion donor (not recorded which). It is not recorded whose cells these are; they may come from a transplant donor. Sequenced material: blood, either unsorted or a sorted T cell fraction (not recorded which).

CDR3 region: CASTRQGAGYTF. In DNA, the CDR3 is TGCGCCAGCACCCGACAGGGTGCTGGCTACACCTTC. V usage is TRBV5-1 and J usage is TRBJ1-2; 7 bases match TRBD1. The CDR3 totals 12 residues. Germline V gives CDR1 SGHRS, CDR2 YFSETQ. Germline trimming cut 6 bases from V and 7 bases from J; bases unmatched to any gene: 6.